This entry is about one T cell receptor (beta chain). Its antigen is currently unknown. The data were taken from a study of T cell responses to AZD1222 COVID-19 vaccine. General study points: Most donors were white British, females outnumbered males, and clonal diversity was possibly underestimated. With two AZD1222 doses given, Spike-specific TCR breadth and depth both rose. Samples come after the peak T cell response, not at day 14.

Data came from immunoSEQ multiplex PCR; TCRdb stores just in-frame clones and leaves some out. The sample lists around 100,000 clones, about 80% occurring once. Germline CDR1 SGHRS, CDR2 YFSETQ. The CDR3 totals 15 residues. V lost 4 bases to trimming and J lost 10 bases; unmatched junction nucleotides: 9. The receptor comes from an adult in good health. Material: peripheral blood, obtained on day 0 of AZD1222 vaccination. J is TRBJ1-6 and V is TRBV5-1, with TRBD1 identical over 9 bases. CDR3 sequence reads: CASSPYTGGGSPLHF. CDR3 DNA: TGCGCCAGCAGCCCATACACAGGGGGCGGGTCACCCCTCCACTTT.